This T cell receptor (beta chain) stems from a study of breast tumors, draining lymph nodes, adjacent tissues. Samples came from axillary lymph nodes draining the breast cancer. TCRdb re-called the multiplex PCR reads with MiXCR, one entry per CDR3 protein. The table shows 150,000 to 200,000 distinct CDR3 sequences, with 30% to 35% occurring only once. This clonotype was picked up many times. This receptor was obtained from a female donor with breast cancer. Some clones in this sample may be carry-over from other donors' samples. The specimen was axillary lymph node tissue.

CDR3 sequence (DNA): TGTGCCAGCAGCTTAGCCTCTACCCTGGGCGAGCAGTACTTC. The encoded protein is CASSLASTLGEQYF. This sequence joins TRBV7-2 and TRBJ2-7; D remains ambiguous. With 0 bases removed from V and 6 bases from J, the gap between germline ends came to 12 bases. Germline values: CDR1 SGHTA, CDR2 FQGNSA. The CDR3 length is 14 residues.